This paragraph reports one T cell receptor (beta chain). This clonotype was detected many times. The antigen this receptor binds is unknown. Qualities for individual bases were not recorded, and no much larger clone is one base off. TCRdb records Illumina HiSeq 2500 as the sequencer. Quantitative 5'-RACE with molecular barcodes was the method used to prepare the TCR beta libraries. Per the authors' processing: Disease-linked TCR variants were identified with a new computational method built on a probabilistic model of VDJ rearrangement. TCRdb trimmed the raw reads at Q25, called clones with MiXCR and kept productive beta chains. Every CDR3 protein is listed once, alongside the most common genes and DNA of its rows. The V and J calls and clone size come from TCRdb's table, not from the authors' own analysis. This sample is represented by about 220,000 distinct CDR3 sequences; about 26% of them were singletons. The leading ten clones occupy less than 8.5% of the sample.

Trimming removed 0 bases from V and 4 bases from J, leaving 11 bases between the germline ends. CDR1 and CDR2 were assigned from the germline V gene as SGHRS and YFSETQ. The CDR3 spans 14 residues, from the cysteine through the phenylalanine. Solely the CDR3 DNA is kept, with 42 bases framed from the first base. The source of the sample is a study of CD8 T cells in ankylosing spondylitis (dated by TCRdb to 2017 to 2019). For the wider study: The study profiled T cell receptor beta repertoires in healthy donors and ankylosing spondylitis patients to find disease-linked TCR variants. Samples of peripheral blood were taken, and for ankylosing spondylitis patients, synovial fluid was collected as well. In total, the full study cohort was made up of 108 healthy donors and roughly 27 ankylosing spondylitis patients. On the study overall, not on this receptor specifically: The disease-linked clones were reported to be significantly enriched in matched synovial fluid samples from ankylosing spondylitis patients. Some of the motif variants had been reported before in the synovial fluid and blood of reactive arthritis patients, a finding that suggests common disease-initiation mechanisms. A TCR beta motif made up of eight or nine highly homologous amino acid variants appeared to be characteristic of blood from ankylosing spondylitis patients. A CD8+ phenotype was shown by the disease-linked clones, which were found at relatively low frequencies in peripheral blood.

The material sequenced was blood, either unsorted or a sorted T cell fraction (not recorded which). The receptor comes from a male donor with ankylosing spondylitis or in good health (not recorded which). The chain is assembled from TRBV5-1 and TRBJ2-7, with the D gene not confidently named. The DNA sequence reads TGCGCCAGCAGCTTGGCCGTTACAACGTACGAGCAGTACTTC. It is translated as CASSLAVTTYEQYF.